This section outlines one T cell receptor beta chain sequence together with its context. Its antigen is not identified. This sample was taken from a study of cytomegalovirus exposure and HLA in healthy donors. Overall study context: The study placed 80% to 90% of its roughly 430 genotyped donors in the Caucasian-associated ancestry cluster. Overall study findings and caveats: Altogether, 164 TCR beta chains were recorded as cytomegalovirus-associated.

Germline values: CDR1 SEHNR, CDR2 FQNEAQ (reference sequence). The CDR3 covers 15 residues. Trimming at V came to 2 bases and at J to 5 bases, leaving 6 bases not matched to a gene. The PCR employed 60 Vbeta primers together with 13 Jbeta primers. Here immunoSEQ multiplex PCR was the method, and the copy in TCRdb shows in-frame clones only, minus some. This table holds under 250,000 clones, approximately 78% found once. The chain recombines TRBV7-9 with TRBJ1-2; 9 nucleotides line up with TRBD1. The sequenced sample was PBMCs. This clonotype was obtained from a male donor in good health and CMV-seronegative. CDR3 nucleotide sequence: TGTGCCAGCAGCTTACGTTCCGGGACAGGGTATGGCTACACCTTC. It yields the protein CASSLRSGTGYGYTF.